The 31 T cell receptor beta chains reported below all come from one sample, sequenced in a study of blood T cell repertoires in COVID-19. Clones were sequenced by immunoSEQ multiplex PCR, and TCRdb holds only the in-frame ones, with some missing. The table has approximately 53,000 clones, roughly 90% seen once. Sequenced: peripheral blood. Source of these receptors: a human donor in a cohort sampled during active COVID-19.

This chain uses TRBV4-2 with TRBJ1-2; D gene uncertain. CDR3 length: 16 amino acids. Trimming cost V 0 bases and J 5 bases, with 16 bases left between them. The germline V gene has CDR1 LGHNA and CDR2 YNFKEQ. The CDR3: CASSQDSETGSYGYTF. CDR3 nucleotide sequence: TGTGCCAGCAGCCAAGATTCGGAGACTGGATCATATGGCTACACCTTC.

In its sample, this clone was seen once. The V call is TRBV29-1, the J call TRBJ2-7; TRBD2 matches at 7 bases. CDR1 SQVTM and CDR2 ANQGSEA come from the germline V gene. The CDR3 is 16 residues long. The J segment lost 2 bases and the V segment lost 4 bases, leaving 14 bases of the junction unmatched. The CDR3 loop is CSVAGLPRLAPYEQYF. The CDR3 nucleotides are TGCAGCGTTGCGGGGCTCCCAAGACTAGCCCCCTACGAGCAGTACTTC.

The V and J genes are TRBV7-2 and TRBJ2-5; D not resolved. The germline CDR1 and CDR2 sequences are SGHTA and FQGNSA. This CDR3 spans 13 amino acids. The V gene lost 6 bases and the J gene lost 1 base, with 9 bases spanning the gap. CDR3 amino acids: CASSRSVQETQYF. CDR3 DNA sequence: TGTGCCAGCAGTCGTAGTGTCCAAGAGACCCAGTACTTC. Filled out from reference TRBV7-2 and TRBJ2-5, the complete variable domain reads GAGVSQSPSNKVTEKGKDVELRCDPISGHTALYWYRQSLGQGLEFLIYFQGNSAPDKSGLPSDRFSAERTGGSVSTLTIQRTQQEDSAVYLCASSRSVQETQYFGPGTRLLVL.

This rearrangement joins TRBV19 to TRBJ1-4, with a tentative D call TRBD1 (5 bases). CDR1 is LNHDA and CDR2 is SQIVND in the germline V gene (reference sequence). The V end was cut by 2 bases, the J end by 8 bases, with 12 bases between. This CDR3 contains 14 residues. The CDR3, as DNA: TGTGCCAGTAGTATATCTTCAGGGCTGGAAAAACTGTTTTTT. It specifies CASSISSGLEKLFF.

The chain has TRBV3-1 (or the pseudogene TRBV3-2) and TRBJ2-3; TRBD1 might be the D (5 bases). Deletions cut 0 bases from V and 2 bases from J, with 18 bases between. CDR1 is LGHDT, CDR2 YNNKEL, per germline (reference sequence). The CDR3 loop spans 18 amino acids. This CDR3 is CASSQDKAQTGTTDTQYF. In DNA form, the CDR3 reads TGTGCCAGCAGCCAAGATAAGGCCCAAACAGGCACCACAGATACGCAGTATTTT.

This rearrangement joins TRBV6-2 or TRBV6-3 to TRBJ1-4; D remains ambiguous. The CDR3 has 11 amino acids. The germline V gene encodes CDR1 MNHEY and CDR2 SVGEGT. The V end was cut by 0 bases, the J end by 11 bases, with 4 bases between. The CDR3 region has the DNA TGTGCCAGCAGTTACTCGAGGAAACTGTTTTTT. It is translated as CASSYSRKLFF.

This chain joins TRBV7-2 and TRBJ2-7; 11 bases are a match to TRBD2. Per germline, CDR1 SGHTA and CDR2 FQGNSA. J gave up 1 base and V 8 bases, and 7 bases lay outside the gene matches. CDR3 length: 15 amino acids. The CDR3 DNA reads as TGTGCCAGCTCGACGGGACTAGCGGAATCCTACGAGCAGTACTTC. As protein: CASSTGLAESYEQYF.

The chain combines TRBV7-9 with TRBJ2-7, with 7 bases that match TRBD2. The CDR3 length is 11 residues. Germline lookup yields CDR1 SEHNR and CDR2 FQNEAQ (reference sequence). V gave up 8 bases and J gave up 6 bases; unmatched junction bases: 4. The DNA for the CDR3 is TGTGCCAGCTCCGGGGAGGGCGAGCAGTACTTC. Its protein product is CASSGEGEQYF.

The V call is TRBV7-2, the J call TRBJ2-7; 7 nucleotides match TRBD2. Germline V gene data show CDR1 as SGHTA and CDR2 as FQGNSA. J lost 4 bases, V lost 5 bases, and 11 bases had no gene match. This CDR3 spans 15 amino acids. The CDR3 coding sequence is TGTGCCAGCAGCAACGGGCTCGCGGGAGTATACGAGCAGTACTTC. It codes for CASSNGLAGVYEQYF.

J is TRBJ1-2 and V is TRBV27, with a tentative D call TRBD1 (6 bases). CDR1 and CDR2 from the germline V gene are MNHEY and SMNVEV (reference sequence). Trimming left V 5 bases short and J 1 base short, with 11 bases between. This CDR3 comprises 14 residues. CDR3 sequence: CASSGQKHNYGYTF. For the CDR3, the DNA is TGTGCCAGCAGTGGACAGAAACATAACTATGGCTACACCTTC.

A single count supports this clone. The chain employs TRBV7-9 and TRBJ2-1, with 10 nucleotides matching TRBD2. Per germline, CDR1 SEHNR and CDR2 FQNEAQ (reference sequence). This CDR3 region has 18 residues. V trimming: 4 bases; J trimming: 12 bases; junction bases outside the gene matches: 21. CDR3 loop: CASSSQPGLSGGGLGQFF. The CDR3 DNA sequence: TGTGCCAGCAGCTCCCAACCAGGACTAAGCGGGGGGGGCCTGGGGCAGTTCTTC.

The rearrangement links TRBV30 to TRBJ2-1; no definite D call. Between the trimmed V and J ends, which lost 0 bases and 5 bases, there was a span of 5 bases. Germline V CDR1 and CDR2: GTSNPN, SVGIG (reference sequence). CDR3 size: 12 residues. The CDR3 DNA reads TGTGCCTGGAGTGTATCCGACAATGAGCAGTTCTTC. It is translated as CAWSVSDNEQFF.

The chain uses TRBV7-2 and TRBJ2-3, with TRBD2 identical over 12 bases. The J segment lost 3 bases and the V segment lost 3 bases, leaving 1 base of the junction unmatched. Germline V gene lookup returns CDR1 SGHTA and CDR2 FQGNSA. The CDR3 is made up of 15 amino acids. CDR3 in amino acids: CASSLTSGRTDTQYF. In DNA form, the CDR3 reads TGTGCCAGCAGCTTGACTAGCGGGAGAACAGATACGCAGTATTTT. The whole variable domain, filled in from reference TRBV7-2 and TRBJ2-3, reads GAGVSQSPSNKVTEKGKDVELRCDPISGHTALYWYRQSLGQGLEFLIYFQGNSAPDKSGLPSDRFSAERTGGSVSTLTIQRTQQEDSAVYLCASSLTSGRTDTQYFGPGTRLTVL.

V is TRBV19 and J is TRBJ2-7; perhaps TRBD2 as D (7 bases). The germline V and J ends were trimmed by 3 bases and 0 bases, with 18 bases remaining between them. The CDR3 runs 17 residues. The germline V gene encodes CDR1 LNHDA and CDR2 SQIVND (reference sequence). CDR3 in amino acids: CASSISGAGVLSYEQYF. CDR3 bases: TGTGCCAGTAGTATTTCGGGGGCGGGAGTTCTCTCCTACGAGCAGTACTTC.

The rearrangement links TRBV11-2 to TRBJ1-5, with 12 bases matching TRBD1. Germline CDR1 and CDR2: SGHAT and FQNNGV. The trim removed 5 bases at V and 5 bases at J, leaving 4 bases unmatched. The CDR3 spans 15 residues. In DNA, the CDR3 is TGTGCCAGCAGCACCGGGACAGGGGGCTATCAGCCCCAGCATTTT. It is translated as CASSTGTGGYQPQHF.

The DNA of the CDR3 is TGTGCCAGTACCAAAAGACCTTGGCTAGACAGGGCAGATACGCAGTATTTT. Translated: CASTKRPWLDRADTQYF. The chain couples TRBV19 to TRBJ2-3, with 7 bases matching TRBD1. Germline trimming cut 7 bases from V and 4 bases from J; bases unmatched to any gene: 17. Germline V CDR1 and CDR2: LNHDA, SQIVND (reference sequence). The CDR3 runs 17 residues.

Written as DNA, the CDR3 is TGTGCCAGCAGTTACGAGGGTAGGCCGGGGGCTGAAGCTTTCTTT. Its translation is CASSYEGRPGAEAFF. This sequence joins TRBV6-2 or TRBV6-3 and TRBJ1-1; a weak D match, TRBD1 (5 bases). This CDR3 comprises 15 residues. V was cut by 2 bases and J by 6 bases, with 16 bases left in between. Germline CDR1 MNHEY, CDR2 SVGEGT.

The rearrangement joins TRBV9 to TRBJ2-1; 9 bases match TRBD1. V was pared by 0 bases and J by 13 bases, with 5 bases of the junction left unmatched. There are 13 residues in the CDR3. Germline CDR1 SGDLS, CDR2 YYNGEE. Here the CDR3 reads CASSVAGTGSQFF. Written as DNA, the CDR3 is TGTGCCAGCAGCGTAGCCGGGACAGGGTCACAGTTCTTC.

As concerns this clone: This specimen includes other DNA sequences encoding the same CDR3. The V gene is TRBV5-3, the J gene TRBJ1-2; 8 nucleotides align to TRBD1. TRBV5-3 is labeled an ORF, and its function is uncertain. The CDR3 length is 12 residues. The V and J ends lost 2 bases and 7 bases, in that order; junction bases with no gene match: 1. DNA of the CDR3: TGTGCCAGAAGCTTACAGGGGGGTGGCTACACCTTC. Amino acid sequence: CARSLQGGGYTF.

The gene calls are TRBV5-8 and TRBJ2-3; 15 bases agree with TRBD2. Trimming at V came to 3 bases and at J to 4 bases, leaving 3 bases not matched to a gene. Per the germline V gene, CDR1 is SGHTS and CDR2 is YDEGEE. The CDR3 has 16 residues. The CDR3 nucleotides are TGTGCCAGCAGCTCCGGACTAGCGGGGGGGGCAGATACGCAGTATTTT. It encodes CASSSGLAGGADTQYF.

The chain recombines TRBV4-2 with TRBJ2-7; 11 bases are a match to TRBD2. With 1 base clipped from V and 5 bases from J, the junction kept 13 bases outside the gene matches. CDR1 and CDR2 from the germline V gene are LGHNA and YNFKEQ. CDR3 length equals 18 residues. CDR3 protein: CASSQGSWLAGGEDEQYF. CDR3 nucleotide sequence: TGTGCCAGCAGCCAAGGTTCTTGGTTAGCGGGGGGGGAAGACGAGCAGTACTTC.

The chain combines TRBV19 with TRBJ2-5; TRBD1 matches 8 bases. With V trimmed by 6 bases and J by 2 bases, 20 bases remained unmatched. In germline, CDR1 is LNHDA, CDR2 SQIVND (reference sequence). This CDR3 has 19 residues. CDR3 protein: CASSTTGVFAATRQETQYF. In DNA, the CDR3 is TGTGCCAGTAGCACGACAGGGGTTTTTGCGGCAACCCGGCAAGAGACCCAGTACTTC.

The chain links TRBV4-3 to TRBJ1-2; possibly TRBD1 for D (6 bases). The V and J ends lost 3 bases and 3 bases respectively, with 14 bases between them. The germline CDR1 and CDR2 sequences are LGHNA and YSLEER. The CDR3 extends over 15 amino acids. The CDR3 nucleotides read TGCGCCAGCAGCCAGGAACAGGGAGAGGACTATGGCTACACCTTC. Translated, it gives CASSQEQGEDYGYTF.

The chain recombines TRBV2 with TRBJ2-7; 8 bases agree with TRBD1. Germline V CDR1 and CDR2: SNHLY, FYNNEI. The ends lost 7 bases at V and 4 bases at J; junction bases unmatched: 12. The CDR3 length is 15 residues. In nucleotides, the CDR3 is TGTGCCAGCAAATGGGACAGGCAACTGAGGTACGAGCAGTACTTC. Protein: CASKWDRQLRYEQYF.

The chain joins TRBV7-2 to TRBJ2-1, with TRBD2 matching over 8 bases. Trimming at V came to 4 bases and at J to 4 bases, leaving 9 bases not matched to a gene. CDR1 SGHTA and CDR2 FQGNSA come from the germline V gene. The CDR3 totals 16 residues. CDR3 sequence reads: CASSWAPGGRYNEQFF. The CDR3 DNA reads TGTGCCAGCAGCTGGGCCCCGGGGGGGAGGTACAATGAGCAGTTCTTC.

CDR3 bases: TGTGCCAGCAGCCTGGCGGGGACAGGCCAAGAGACCCAGTACTTC. This encodes CASSLAGTGQETQYF. The rearrangement links TRBV7-2 to TRBJ2-5; 8 nucleotides agree with TRBD1. Trimming cost V 5 bases and J 1 base; bases outside gene matches: 6. Germline CDR1 is SGHTA and CDR2 is FQGNSA. The CDR3 totals 15 residues.

The gene calls are TRBV7-8 and TRBJ1-6, with TRBD1 matching over 9 bases. CDR3 length: 15 amino acids. V was pared by 5 bases and J by 9 bases, with 8 bases of the junction left unmatched. CDR1 and CDR2 from the germline V gene are SGHVS and FQNEAQ. CDR3 nucleotides: TGTGCCAGCAGCGTCAGGACAGGGGAGAGTTCACCCCTCCACTTT. Translated, it gives CASSVRTGESSPLHF.

V and J are TRBV3-1 (or the pseudogene TRBV3-2) and TRBJ2-5; 9 bases map to TRBD1. With 10 bases clipped from V and 1 base from J, the junction kept 10 bases outside the gene matches. The CDR3 totals 15 residues. Germline V gives CDR1 LGHDT, CDR2 YNNKEL (reference sequence). The CDR3 loop is CATESWGQGQETQYF. The CDR3 DNA reads TGTGCCACCGAGAGCTGGGGACAGGGCCAAGAGACCCAGTACTTC.

J is TRBJ2-3 and V is TRBV7-2, with TRBD2 matching 11 bases. Germline V gene lookup returns CDR1 SGHTA and CDR2 FQGNSA. Germline trimming cut 2 bases from V and 6 bases from J; bases unmatched to any gene: 7. The CDR3 consists of 16 residues. CDR3 DNA: TGTGCCAGCAGCTTACACCTAGCTAGCGGGGGGGATACGCAGTATTTT. Its protein product is CASSLHLASGGDTQYF.

The chain carries TRBV25-1 and TRBJ2-4; a weak D match, TRBD2 (5 bases). The CDR3 runs 15 residues. CDR1 and CDR2 (germline): MGHDK, SYGVNS. Trimming shortened V by 3 bases and J by 3 bases, and 12 bases separated the two germline ends. CDR3 nucleotides: TGTGCCAGCAGTGACGGAGGTGAGGGCAAAAACATTCAGTACTTC. Translated: CASSDGGEGKNIQYF.

The chain links TRBV7-2 to TRBJ2-4; TRBD2 might be the D (7 bases). Germline CDR1 is SGHTA and CDR2 is FQGNSA. V was trimmed by 5 bases and J by 6 bases, leaving 17 bases between them. This CDR3 has 15 amino acids. The CDR3 is CASSNQGGGVNIQYF. The CDR3 bases are TGTGCCAGCAGCAATCAAGGGGGGGGAGTAAACATTCAGTACTTC.